The sequence of this T cell receptor (beta chain) was determined in a study of T-cell reconstitution after alpha-beta-depleted transplantation in children. Broader study findings: High day-60 TCRbeta diversity in some patients came from surviving recipient T cells and thymic progenitors. The main origin of T-cell counts and diversity one year after transplant was newly produced T cells.

CDR3 size: 16 residues. The germline V and J ends were trimmed by 3 bases and 5 bases, with 16 bases remaining between them. The V gene's germline CDR1 is ENHRY and CDR2 SYGVKD. This clonotype was seen repeatedly, ten times or more. What it binds is not known. During its preparation, the TCRbeta library received unique molecular identifiers. TCRdb re-derived calls from the PCR reads in MiXCR, one entry per CDR3 protein. The repertoire has over 450,000 distinct CDR3 sequences, 10% to 13% of them found once; the top ten carry 2%. This sequence originates from a child aged 2-9 years with inherited bone marrow failure, due to receive a stem cell transplant. The sample consisted of PBMCs, taken before TCRalphabeta/CD19-depleted stem cell transplant. The chain joins TRBV10-3 to TRBJ1-4; D is unclear. Here the CDR3 DNA reads TGTGCCATCAGTGAAGCGGCCTCACCGCCGAATGAAAAACTGTTTTTT. This gives the protein CAISEAASPPNEKLFF.